This T cell receptor beta chain derives from a study of blood T cell repertoires in COVID-19. Turning to the study itself: COVID-19 samples, acute and convalescent, were from the United States, Italy and Spain. Nucleic acid was either cDNA or gDNA, and it came from T cells, B-cell-depleted T cells, or PBMCs.

Profiling relied on immunoSEQ multiplex PCR, and the TCRdb table lists in-frame clones only, not all of them. This table holds under 150,000 clones, approximately 89% found once. This clone came up a few times. Germline CDR1 reads LGHDT; CDR2 reads YNNKEL (reference sequence). The germline V and J ends were trimmed by 1 base and 9 bases, with 12 bases remaining between them. The CDR3 spans 14 residues. The chain links TRBV3-1 (or the pseudogene TRBV3-2) to TRBJ2-2; D unresolved. The source of this sequence is a human donor in a cohort sampled during active COVID-19. Material for sequencing was peripheral blood. CDR3 nucleotide sequence: TGTGCCAGCAGCCAAGCCGACTTCTCCCGGGAGCTGTTTTTT. This encodes CASSQADFSRELFF.